This T cell receptor beta chain is drawn from a study of cytomegalovirus exposure and HLA in healthy donors. Germline values: CDR1 WSHSY, CDR2 SAAADI. This CDR3 spans 15 amino acids. V lost 3 bases, J lost 3 bases, and 15 bases lay in between. Sequencing was performed with immunoSEQ multiplex PCR; in TCRdb, only in-frame clones are kept and a portion is missing. The sample holds about 180,000 clones, around nine tenths seen once. The chain recombines TRBV10-2 with TRBJ2-7; D remains ambiguous. The sample comprised PBMCs. The sequence derives from a man aged 18 to 30 in good health and CMV-seropositive. The CDR3 DNA reads as TGCGCCAGCAGTGACGAGGAACCAACCGTCTACGAGCAGTACTTC. It is translated as CASSDEEPTVYEQYF.